These 21 T cell receptor beta chains were all obtained from the same sample, sequenced in a study of blood T cell repertoires in COVID-19. Clones were read by immunoSEQ multiplex PCR, and TCRdb kept only the in-frame ones, dropping some. The sample has over 50,000 clones; about 85% are singletons. The specimen sequenced was peripheral blood. These receptors were obtained from a human donor in a cohort sampled during active COVID-19.

This clone appeared a single time. The gene calls are TRBV19 and TRBJ1-5, with 9 bases that match TRBD1. Germline V CDR1 and CDR2: LNHDA, SQIVND (reference sequence). V shed 6 bases and J 4 bases; nucleotides not matched to a gene: 7. This CDR3 contains 15 residues. The CDR3 sequence is CASSPGTGRNQPQHF. In DNA form, the CDR3 reads TGTGCCAGTAGCCCCGGGACAGGGCGTAATCAGCCCCAGCATTTT.

The chain recombines TRBV14 with TRBJ1-2; D is unresolved. Germline CDR1 and CDR2: SGHDN and FVKESK. The CDR3 is 15 residues long. The V end was cut by 1 base, the J end by 4 bases, with 13 bases between. The CDR3 loop reads CASSQALGTSYGYTF. DNA for the CDR3: TGTGCCAGCAGCCAAGCTCTAGGCACCAGCTATGGCTACACCTTC.

The genes are TRBV14 and TRBJ2-1, with TRBD2 matching over 9 bases. The CDR3 has 16 residues. The germline V gene has CDR1 SGHDN and CDR2 FVKESK. J was trimmed by 6 bases and V by 3 bases; bases with no gene match: 9. As DNA, the CDR3 is TGTGCCAGCAGCCAGCGGGAGGGGGGTTGGTCCAATGAGCAGTTCTTC. This codes for CASSQREGGWSNEQFF.

The chain links TRBV7-9 to TRBJ2-2; possible D gene TRBD1, 6 bases. The CDR3 loop spans 16 amino acids. The ends were cut back, 5 bases at V and 1 base at J, with 14 bases in the middle. CDR1 and CDR2 (germline): SEHNR, FQNEAQ (reference sequence). The CDR3 region is CASSLGQSVNTGELFF. The CDR3 DNA reads as TGTGCCAGCAGCCTAGGACAGTCTGTGAACACCGGGGAGCTGTTTTTT.

The chain recombines TRBV7-9 with TRBJ2-7; D perhaps matches TRBD2 (6 bases). CDR3 size: 15 residues. Germline V gives CDR1 SEHNR, CDR2 FQNEAQ (reference sequence). The germline V and J ends were trimmed by 0 bases and 5 bases, with 14 bases remaining between them. In nucleotides, the CDR3 is TGTGCCAGCAGCTTAGCGGGGCGGGAAGGAGACGAGCAGTACTTC. It is translated as CASSLAGREGDEQYF.

The V call is TRBV6-5, the J call TRBJ1-1; D remains ambiguous. CDR3 length: 15 residues. Germline assignment: CDR1 MNHEY and CDR2 SVGAGI. V was trimmed by 0 bases and J by 0 bases, leaving 8 bases between them. The CDR3 nucleotides read TGTGCCAGCAGTTACTCTACCAGGATGAACACTGAAGCTTTCTTT. As protein: CASSYSTRMNTEAFF.

The chain links TRBV19 to TRBJ2-7; 11 bases fit TRBD1. The CDR3 has 15 amino acids. Germline CDR1 and CDR2: LNHDA and SQIVND (reference sequence). The V gene end was trimmed by 1 base and the J gene end by 6 bases; junction bases not matched to a gene: 5. The CDR3 DNA sequence: TGTGCCAGTAGTATAGGTGCCGGGACAGGGGGCGAGCAGTACTTC. Protein product: CASSIGAGTGGEQYF.

V usage is TRBV7-8 and J usage is TRBJ2-5; 10 bases are a match to TRBD2. The CDR3 contains 16 residues. J was trimmed by 5 bases and V by 5 bases; bases with no gene match: 11. Germline loops: CDR1 SGHVS, CDR2 FQNEAQ. Here the CDR3 reads CASSLRTSGVGETQYF. For the CDR3, the DNA is TGTGCCAGCAGCCTTCGGACTAGCGGAGTGGGGGAGACCCAGTACTTC.

The V gene is TRBV14, the J gene TRBJ2-3; tentative D call: TRBD2 (6 bases). Germline-derived CDR1 and CDR2 are SGHDN and FVKESK. The CDR3 sequence is 15 residues long. Between the trimmed V and J ends, which lost 4 bases and 4 bases, there was a span of 15 bases. CDR3 residues: CASSPGLHRADTQYF. In DNA, the CDR3 is TGTGCCAGCAGCCCTGGACTACATAGGGCAGATACGCAGTATTTT. Full variable domain (missing parts from reference TRBV14 and TRBJ2-3): EAGVTQFPSHSVIEKGQTVTLRCDPISGHDNLYWYRRVMGKEIKFLLHFVKESKQDESGMPNNRFLAERTGGTYSTLKVQPAELEDSGVYFCASSPGLHRADTQYFGPGTRLTVL.

The chain couples TRBV6-1 to TRBJ2-1; TRBD2 matches 9 bases. V was pared by 4 bases and J by 8 bases, with 15 bases of the junction left unmatched. The length of the CDR3 is 17 residues. The germline CDR1 and CDR2 sequences are MNHNS and SASEGT. The CDR3 bases are TGTGCCAGCAGTGTGGGTAGCGGGAGTAGACAGCGGTATGAGCAGTTCTTC. Protein sequence: CASSVGSGSRQRYEQFF.

The gene calls are TRBV5-1 and TRBJ1-4; 7 bases fit TRBD1. The ends lost 2 bases at V and 8 bases at J; junction bases unmatched: 6. Per the germline V gene, CDR1 is SGHRS and CDR2 is YFSETQ. The length of the CDR3 is 14 residues. CDR3 sequence reads: CASSFRQGGEKLFF. The CDR3 nucleotides read TGCGCCAGCAGCTTTAGACAGGGAGGAGAAAAACTGTTTTTT.

The chain links TRBV2 to TRBJ1-5, with D possibly TRBD1 on 5 matching bases. In germline, CDR1 is SNHLY, CDR2 FYNNEI. This CDR3 spans 14 amino acids. Trimming shortened V by 4 bases and J by 0 bases, and 7 bases separated the two germline ends. The CDR3 spells CASSVQGSNQPQHF. CDR3 bases: TGTGCCAGCAGTGTCCAGGGTAGCAATCAGCCCCAGCATTTT. Supplemented by reference TRBV2 and TRBJ1-5, the full variable domain reads EPEVTQTPSHQVTQMGQEVILRCVPISNHLYFYWYRQILGQKVEFLVSFYNNEISEKSEIFDDQFSVERPDGSNFTLKIRSTKLEDSAMYFCASSVQGSNQPQHFGDGTRLSIL.

This clone was detected only once. This chain uses TRBV24-1 with TRBJ1-5, with 7 bases lining up with TRBD1. The trim removed 1 base at V and 6 bases at J, leaving 2 bases unmatched. The CDR3 sequence is 14 residues long. Germline lookup yields CDR1 KGHDR and CDR2 SFDVKD. The CDR3 DNA reads as TGTGCCACCAGTGATTTTGGGACAGCTCAGCCCCAGCATTTT. This sequence encodes CATSDFGTAQPQHF.

This clone has only one observation. The J gene is TRBJ2-5, the V gene TRBV2; 8 positions agree with TRBD1. Per the germline V gene, CDR1 is SNHLY and CDR2 is FYNNEI. This CDR3 region has 12 residues. The V segment lost 6 bases and the J segment 4 bases; nucleotides outside the gene matches: 1. The CDR3 loop reads CASRDRAETQYF. The CDR3 DNA reads as TGTGCCAGCAGGGACAGGGCAGAGACCCAGTACTTC.

In its sample, this clone was seen once. Germline is not matched at one junction end, which may reflect a read error. The genes are TRBV19 and TRBJ2-3; no clear D. This CDR3 contains 14 residues. Germline-derived CDR1 and CDR2 are LNHDA and SQIVND (reference sequence). The CDR3 nucleotides are TGTGCCAGTAGTTTAGATCTTAGCACAGATACGCAGTATTTT. Its translation is CASSLDLSTDTQYF.

This rearrangement joins TRBV11-2 to TRBJ2-7; 8 bases fit TRBD2. Trimming took 8 bases from V and 3 from J; bases not matched to a gene: 12. CDR1 is SGHAT and CDR2 is FQNNGV in the germline V gene. The CDR3 length is 15 residues. The DNA of the CDR3 is TGTGCCAGCCGTAACCCGGGGGGGAGCAGCTACGAGCAGTACTTC. Translated, it gives CASRNPGGSSYEQYF.

This sequence joins TRBV5-8 and TRBJ2-3; 15 nucleotides align to TRBD2. This CDR3 region has 19 residues. Unmatched junction bases numbered 8, after V lost 3 bases and J lost 0 bases. Germline V gene lookup returns CDR1 SGHTS and CDR2 YDEGEE. Here the CDR3 reads CASSSWTSGRGASTDTQYF. DNA of the CDR3: TGTGCCAGCAGCTCCTGGACTAGCGGGAGGGGGGCTAGCACAGATACGCAGTATTTT.

This clone came up once. The chain uses TRBV24-1 and TRBJ1-2, with D possibly TRBD1 on 6 matching bases. Trimming took 3 bases from V and 5 from J, leaving 15 bases between them. The CDR3 covers 15 residues. The germline gives CDR1 KGHDR, CDR2 SFDVKD. The CDR3 DNA follows: TGTGCCACCAGTGATCCCCTTACAGGGCGATATGGCTACACCTTC. This codes for CATSDPLTGRYGYTF.

CDR3 sequence reads: CASSGDRSLLSGANVLTF. The CDR3 DNA reads TGTGCCAGCAGTGGGGACAGGAGCCTCCTCTCTGGGGCCAACGTCCTGACTTTC. The chain couples TRBV2 to TRBJ2-6, with 8 bases lining up with TRBD1. The CDR3 loop spans 18 amino acids. V lost 4 bases to trimming and J lost 0 bases; unmatched junction nucleotides: 8. Per germline, CDR1 SNHLY and CDR2 FYNNEI. The variable domain in full, with the rest retrieved from reference TRBV2 and TRBJ2-6, is EPEVTQTPSHQVTQMGQEVILRCVPISNHLYFYWYRQILGQKVEFLVSFYNNEISEKSEIFDDQFSVERPDGSNFTLKIRSTKLEDSAMYFCASSGDRSLLSGANVLTFGAGSRLTVL.

This clone was seen a few times. The chain employs TRBV2 and TRBJ2-3; weak D call: TRBD1 (5 bases). The germline V gene has CDR1 SNHLY and CDR2 FYNNEI. CDR3 length: 14 residues. The V end was cut by 4 bases, the J end by 2 bases, with 10 bases between. The CDR3 nucleotides read TGTGCCAGCAGTGTGTTGACAGTCACAGATACGCAGTATTTT. Its protein is CASSVLTVTDTQYF.

DNA of the CDR3: TGTGCCAGCAGCGTAGCCCCTGGCCAGGGAAGAGGTGGCTACACCTTC. Its translation is CASSVAPGQGRGGYTF. The chain joins TRBV9 to TRBJ1-2, with D maybe TRBD1 (5 bases). The V gene lost 0 bases and the J gene lost 7 bases, with 19 bases spanning the gap. The CDR3 contains 16 residues. From germline, CDR1 is SGDLS and CDR2 YYNGEE.